The next 23 T cell receptor beta chains were all read from a single sample in a study of T cell responses to AZD1222 COVID-19 vaccine. The assay was immunoSEQ multiplex PCR, and TCRdb's table has in-frame clones only and misses some. This table has roughly 120,000 clones, about 91% appearing once. Sequencing used peripheral blood, obtained on day 0 of AZD1222 vaccination. Every receptor here comes from an adult in good health.

The V and J genes are TRBV6-5 and TRBJ1-4; a weak D match, TRBD1 (5 bases). Germline CDR1 reads MNHEY; CDR2 reads SVGAGI. V dropped 5 bases and J dropped 6 bases, with 13 bases sitting between them. This CDR3 has 14 residues. The CDR3 nucleotides read TGTGCCAGCAGTCACGGGACGCCATATGAAAAACTGTTTTTT. Protein sequence: CASSHGTPYEKLFF.

Worth noting for this clone: A read error is likely, as this CDR3 ends without the conserved phenylalanine or tryptophan. The limits of the CDR3 on the DNA are not certain, so only TCRdb's listed CDR3 is given. The chain uses TRBV7-6 and TRBJ1-2. Germline CDR1 SGHVS, CDR2 FNYEAQ. The CDR3 sequence runs 10 residues, both termini included. This CDR3 reads CASSLALSGV.

V gene TRBV2 combines with J gene TRBJ2-2; no clear D. Germline V gene lookup returns CDR1 SNHLY and CDR2 FYNNEI. This CDR3 region has 16 residues. V dropped 2 bases and J dropped 3 bases, with 13 bases sitting between them. In nucleotides, the CDR3 is TGTGCCAGCAGTGAATGGGTAGGGTCGTACACCGGGGAGCTGTTTTTT. It translates to CASSEWVGSYTGELFF.

The V and J genes are TRBV14 and TRBJ2-7; possible D gene TRBD1, 5 bases. The germline V gene encodes CDR1 SGHDN and CDR2 FVKESK. CDR3 size: 13 residues. With 4 bases removed from V and 6 bases from J, the gap between germline ends came to 13 bases. CDR3 sequence (DNA): TGTGCCAGCAGCCCGCAGGGTCTGGGCGAGCAGTACTTC. Translating it yields CASSPQGLGEQYF. The variable domain in full, completed from reference TRBV14 and TRBJ2-7, reads EAGVTQFPSHSVIEKGQTVTLRCDPISGHDNLYWYRRVMGKEIKFLLHFVKESKQDESGMPNNRFLAERTGGTYSTLKVQPAELEDSGVYFCASSPQGLGEQYFGPGTRLTVT.

The rearrangement links TRBV7-9 to TRBJ1-4; 7 bases fit TRBD1. V dropped 5 bases and J dropped 4; count of bases not matched to a gene: 7. Germline CDR1 and CDR2: SEHNR and FQNEAQ (reference sequence). The CDR3 consists of 15 residues. In DNA form, the CDR3 reads TGTGCCAGCAGCCTACAGGGGTCAATTAATGAAAAACTGTTTTTT. Residues: CASSLQGSINEKLFF. Complete variable domain (other parts from reference TRBV7-9 and TRBJ1-4): DTGVSQNPRHKITKRGQNVTFRCDPISEHNRLYWYRQTLGQGPEFLTYFQNEAQLEKSRLLSDRFSAERPKGSFSTLEIQRTEQGDSAMYLCASSLQGSINEKLFFGSGTQLSVL.

The chain couples TRBV20-1 to TRBJ1-2; D is uncertain. Germline CDR1 and CDR2: DFQATT and SNEGSKA (reference sequence). This CDR3 has 11 residues. Deletions cut 1 base from V and 4 bases from J, with 4 bases between. DNA for the CDR3: TGCAGTGCTAGAGTTCGCTATGGCTACACCTTC. This encodes CSARVRYGYTF.

V gene TRBV10-3 combines with J gene TRBJ2-1; D remains unclear. Deletions cut 0 bases from V and 0 bases from J, with 9 bases between. The CDR3 loop spans 16 amino acids. CDR1 and CDR2 (germline): ENHRY, SYGVKD. Here the CDR3 reads CAISESPRSSYNEQFF. CDR3 DNA sequence: TGTGCCATCAGTGAGTCGCCAAGGAGCTCCTACAATGAGCAGTTCTTC.

This clone appeared once. This chain joins TRBV19 and TRBJ1-5; TRBD1 might be the D (5 bases). V was trimmed by 6 bases and J by 0 bases, leaving 12 bases between them. The CDR3 extends over 15 amino acids. Looked up from germline, CDR1 is LNHDA and CDR2 is SQIVND (reference sequence). The chain's CDR3 is CASRTAAYSNQPQHF. CDR3 in DNA: TGTGCCAGTAGGACAGCCGCATATAGCAATCAGCCCCAGCATTTT.

The chain combines TRBV6-5 with TRBJ1-6, with 9 nucleotides matching TRBD1. CDR3 length equals 15 residues. J lost 8 bases, V lost 5 bases, and 7 bases had no gene match. Germline assignment: CDR1 MNHEY and CDR2 SVGAGI. The CDR3 loop reads CASSLSGQGDSPLHF. CDR3 nucleotide sequence: TGTGCCAGCAGTCTCTCGGGACAGGGAGATTCACCCCTCCACTTT.

This rearrangement joins TRBV14 to TRBJ1-1, with D tentatively TRBD1 (5 bases). CDR1 SGHDN and CDR2 FVKESK come from the germline V gene. The CDR3 extends over 13 amino acids. The germline V and J ends were trimmed by 5 bases and 7 bases, with 14 bases remaining between them. The CDR3 bases are TGTGCCAGCAGCTCCCTGACAGTGGGTGAAGCTTTCTTT. This sequence encodes CASSSLTVGEAFF.

CDR3 protein: CASHGEGTEAFF. In nucleotides, the CDR3 is TGCGCCAGTCATGGGGAGGGCACTGAAGCTTTCTTT. The chain combines TRBV5-1 with TRBJ1-1; no clear D gene. The germline V gene has CDR1 SGHRS and CDR2 YFSETQ. This CDR3 has 12 residues. The V gene lost 8 bases and the J gene lost 4 bases, with 12 bases spanning the gap.

J is TRBJ2-3 and V is TRBV7-2; 11 nucleotides line up with TRBD2. CDR3 length equals 18 residues. The germline V gene encodes CDR1 SGHTA and CDR2 FQGNSA. Trimming removed 2 bases from V and 4 bases from J; junction bases left unmatched: 11. DNA of the CDR3: TGTGCCAGCAGCTTAATCTCGCTAGCGGGAGGAGTGGCAGATACGCAGTATTTT. Translated, it gives CASSLISLAGGVADTQYF.

The CDR3 sequence is CASSTGLAKGETQYF. The CDR3 bases are TGTGCCAGCAGTACCGGACTAGCAAAAGGAGAGACCCAGTACTTC. The J gene is TRBJ2-5, the V gene TRBV6-5, with 8 bases that match TRBD2. V was pared by 5 bases and J by 4 bases, with 9 bases of the junction left unmatched. The germline gives CDR1 MNHEY, CDR2 SVGAGI. The CDR3 contains 15 residues.

The chain has TRBV7-2 and TRBJ2-3; D may be TRBD2 (6 bases). Germline lookup yields CDR1 SGHTA and CDR2 FQGNSA. V lost 2 bases to trimming and J lost 4 bases, with 10 bases between them. This CDR3 is built from 14 residues. CDR3 sequence (DNA): TGTGCCAGCAGCTTACTCGGGGAGGCAGATACGCAGTATTTT. It specifies CASSLLGEADTQYF.

The rearrangement uses TRBV3-1 (or the pseudogene TRBV3-2) and TRBJ2-7; tentative D call: TRBD2 (5 bases). Per germline, CDR1 LGHDT and CDR2 YNNKEL (reference sequence). V was clipped by 4 bases and J by 5 bases, with 15 bases between them. The CDR3 extends over 14 amino acids. The chain's CDR3 is CASSPSGPKHEQYF. The CDR3 DNA follows: TGTGCCAGCAGCCCCAGCGGACCGAAACACGAGCAGTACTTC.

V gene TRBV7-2 combines with J gene TRBJ2-5, with a possible D match to TRBD2 (6 bases). Deletions cut 5 bases from V and 5 bases from J, with 18 bases between. The CDR3 sequence is 15 residues long. CDR1 and CDR2 (germline): SGHTA, FQGNSA. The DNA of the CDR3 is TGTGCCAGCAGCGCCAGAGGGCCAGGGAGGGAGACCCAGTACTTC. Translation: CASSARGPGRETQYF.

The chain combines TRBV14 with TRBJ1-6, with D maybe TRBD1 (5 bases). CDR1 is SGHDN and CDR2 is FVKESK in the germline V gene. V was clipped by 1 base and J by 8 bases, with 27 bases between them. This CDR3 is 20 amino acids long. For the CDR3, the DNA is TGTGCCAGCAGCCAAGTATTTTTGCCCTGGGGGAGAAGTCTGGATTCACCCCTCCACTTT. Translated: CASSQVFLPWGRSLDSPLHF.

The gene calls are TRBV7-9 and TRBJ1-5, with D maybe TRBD1 (6 bases). The CDR3 has 12 residues. Germline V lookup: CDR1 SEHNR, CDR2 FQNEAQ (reference sequence). The germline V and J ends were trimmed by 8 bases and 6 bases, with 11 bases remaining between them. For the CDR3, the DNA is TGTGCCAGCGGGCAGGGGAGTCAGCCCCAGCATTTT. Residues: CASGQGSQPQHF.

The chain couples TRBV2 to TRBJ1-2; D possibly corresponds to TRBD1 (5 bases). V shed 2 bases and J shed 4 bases, with 14 bases lying between them. Germline assignment: CDR1 SNHLY and CDR2 FYNNEI. This CDR3 is built from 15 residues. CDR3 loop: CASSETQGRAYGYTF. CDR3 coding DNA: TGTGCCAGCAGTGAAACCCAGGGAAGGGCCTATGGCTACACCTTC.

For the CDR3, the DNA is TGTGCCAGCAGTCGCGCGGGGGGGTACAATGAGCAGTTCTTC. The encoded protein is CASSRAGGYNEQFF. V gene TRBV6-5 combines with J gene TRBJ2-1, with TRBD2 matching over 9 bases. Germline assignment: CDR1 MNHEY and CDR2 SVGAGI. CDR3 length: 14 residues. Trimming removed 5 bases from V and 4 bases from J; junction bases left unmatched: 3.

This clone was recorded once. This sequence joins TRBV10-1 and TRBJ1-2; D remains ambiguous. Germline assignment: CDR1 WNHNN and CDR2 SYGVQD (reference sequence). This CDR3 contains 14 residues. The V and J ends lost 2 bases and 6 bases respectively, with 13 bases between them. The CDR3 loop reads CASSETRGRDGYTF. The CDR3 coding sequence is TGCGCCAGCAGTGAGACGCGGGGAAGGGATGGCTACACCTTC.

This clone showed up just once. CDR3 sequence (DNA): TGTGCCAGCACATACGGGGACGCCGCCTACAATGAGCAGTTCTTC. It translates to CASTYGDAAYNEQFF. The chain has TRBV5-4 and TRBJ2-1; D is perhaps TRBD1 or TRBD2 (5 bases each). Germline V gives CDR1 SGHNT, CDR2 YYREEE (reference sequence). The length of the CDR3 is 15 residues. Trimming removed 6 bases from V and 2 bases from J, with 15 bases in between.

V gene TRBV24-1 combines with J gene TRBJ2-3; 12 bases are a match to TRBD1. CDR3 length: 16 amino acids. Per the germline V gene, CDR1 is KGHDR and CDR2 is SFDVKD. After removal of 4 bases from V and 2 bases from J, the junction contained 3 bases not matched to a gene. CDR3 sequence reads: CATSDPGQGATDTQYF. The CDR3 region has the DNA TGTGCCACCAGTGACCCGGGACAGGGGGCCACAGATACGCAGTATTTT.